This T cell receptor (beta chain) stems from a study of beta chain features in type 1 diabetes. The authors reverse transcribed all of the isolated RNA, so sequencing captured expressed TCRB transcripts. Assay used: immunoSEQ multiplex PCR; TCRdb lists only in-frame clones, some missing. The sample holds 350,000 to 400,000 clones, roughly 15% seen once. Trimming took 6 bases from V and 1 from J, leaving 22 bases between them. The CDR3 contains 17 residues. Per the germline V gene, CDR1 is SEHNR and CDR2 is FQNEAQ (reference sequence). The specimen sequenced was naive CD4+ T cells from blood. This receptor was taken from a woman under 30 in good health. The chain has TRBV7-9 and TRBJ2-7; D possibly corresponds to TRBD2 (6 bases). The CDR3 DNA reads as TGTGCCAGCAGGCAGACCACGGGACTCCTGGGTTCCTACGAGCAGTACTTC. Protein sequence: CASRQTTGLLGSYEQYF.